The 6 T cell receptor beta chains in this list originate from one sample, sequenced in a study of blood T cell repertoires in COVID-19. Using immunoSEQ multiplex PCR, the repertoire was profiled, and TCRdb retains in-frame clones only, with some absent. Among some 400,000 clones listed, around 87% were seen once. The sequencing input was peripheral blood. The source of these receptors is a man between 18 and 35 years old with active or convalescent COVID-19.

V is TRBV28 and J is TRBJ2-7, with TRBD1 as a possible D gene (6 bases). The CDR3 sequence is 12 residues long. The germline gives CDR1 MDHEN, CDR2 SYDVKM. Trimming took off 4 bases at V and 4 bases at J, with 8 bases between the two ends. The CDR3 protein is CASSSTGYEQYF. The DNA of the CDR3 is TGTGCCAGCAGTTCCACAGGGTACGAGCAGTACTTC.

The chain couples TRBV4-1 to TRBJ2-2; the D is unclear. Germline CDR1 and CDR2: MGHRA and YSYEKL. V gave up 4 bases and J gave up 2 bases, with 11 bases separating them. This CDR3 has 15 residues. The CDR3 reads CASSPWAQNTGELFF. DNA for the CDR3: TGCGCCAGCAGCCCATGGGCACAAAACACCGGGGAGCTGTTTTTT.

This chain links TRBV5-4 with TRBJ2-1; TRBD2 matches 8 bases. Trimming at V came to 0 bases and at J to 5 bases, leaving 4 bases not matched to a gene. The CDR3 contains 15 residues. Germline assignment: CDR1 SGHNT and CDR2 YYREEE (reference sequence). This CDR3 is CASSLDRGGDNEQFF. The DNA of the CDR3 is TGTGCCAGCAGCTTGGATCGGGGGGGTGACAATGAGCAGTTCTTC.

This chain uses TRBV27 with TRBJ2-7; possibly TRBD2 for D (5 bases). CDR3 size: 12 residues. V lost 5 bases and J 4 bases, leaving 9 bases between the germline ends. The germline CDR1 and CDR2 sequences are MNHEY and SMNVEV (reference sequence). In nucleotides, the CDR3 is TGTGCCAGCAGTCCAGAGGGTTACGAGCAGTACTTC. It yields the protein CASSPEGYEQYF.

The chain combines TRBV28 with TRBJ1-5, with D unclear. Trimming shortened V by 6 bases and J by 5 bases, and 8 bases separated the two germline ends. The CDR3 loop spans 12 amino acids. The germline gives CDR1 MDHEN, CDR2 SYDVKM. The CDR3 reads CASSYSYQPQHF. The CDR3, as DNA: TGTGCCAGCAGCTACAGTTATCAGCCCCAGCATTTT.

The rearrangement uses TRBV18 and TRBJ2-1, with TRBD1 identical over 9 bases. This CDR3 contains 12 residues. Germline CDR1 and CDR2: KGHSH and LQKENI. J was trimmed by 10 bases and V by 5 bases; bases with no gene match: 3. The CDR3 coding sequence is TGTGCCAGCTCAAACGGACAGGGGGAGCAGTTCTTC. Its translation is CASSNGQGEQFF.